This T cell receptor beta chain originates from a study of blood T cell repertoires in COVID-19. The wider study: Samples representing acute and convalescent COVID-19 were sourced from the United States, Italy and Spain. The cDNA or gDNA used as material had been derived from T cells, B-cell-depleted T cells, or PBMCs.

Authors' methods: The authors estimated nucleated cell counts from reference gene primer amplification. Generated by immunoSEQ multiplex PCR, the TCRdb table keeps only in-frame clones and is missing some. The V and J calls and the clone size are those of that table, but D and trimming were determined from the DNA. The repertoire consists of roughly 250,000 clones, with roughly 80% occurring once and the leading ten covering around a sixth. A Seattle source enrolled patients during active infection and followed them longitudinally. The clonotype was recovered from a person between 65 and 80 years old with COVID-19, enrolled during active disease. Sequencing was done on a sample of peripheral blood.

CDR3 coding DNA: TGTGCCAGCAGCCAACTAGCGGGGCACTCCTACGAGCAGTACTTC. This gives the protein CASSQLAGHSYEQYF. The chain has TRBV3-1 (or the pseudogene TRBV3-2) and TRBJ2-7; TRBD2 agrees at 9 bases. CDR3 length: 15 residues. With V trimmed by 2 bases and J by 0 bases, 2 bases remained unmatched. Germline V lookup: CDR1 LGHDT, CDR2 YNNKEL (reference sequence).